These 18 T cell receptor beta chains originate from one sample sequenced in a study of shared clonotypes between healthy human individuals. Clones were sequenced by immunoSEQ multiplex PCR, and TCRdb holds only the in-frame ones, with some missing. This sample has about half a million clones, with about 85% found just once. The sample comprised PBMCs. The receptors here all came from a woman aged 40 to 50 in good health. Some clones in this sample may be carry-over from other donors' samples.

V and J are TRBV6-8 and TRBJ1-2, with D tentatively TRBD1 (6 bases). From germline, CDR1 is MNHGY and CDR2 SAAAGT. V was trimmed by 6 bases and J by 2 bases, leaving 10 bases between them. CDR3 length: 13 residues. CDR3 residues: CASSRTENYGYTF. In nucleotides, the CDR3 is TGTGCCAGCAGCCGGACAGAAAACTATGGCTACACCTTC.

This chain links TRBV7-8 with TRBJ2-7; 7 nucleotides line up with TRBD1. The CDR3 covers 13 residues. The trim removed 4 bases at V and 7 bases at J, leaving 7 bases unmatched. Germline V CDR1 and CDR2: SGHVS, FQNEAQ. CDR3 DNA: TGTGCCAGCAGCTCGGGACAGCTAAGGGAGCAGTACTTC. Translation gives CASSSGQLREQYF. The variable domain in full, with the rest retrieved from reference TRBV7-8 and TRBJ2-7, is GAGVSQSPRYKVAKRGQDVALRCDPISGHVSLFWYQQALGQGPEFLTYFQNEAQLDKSGLPSDRFFAERPEGSVSTLKIQRTQQEDSAVYLCASSSGQLREQYFGPGTRLTVT.

V gene TRBV28 combines with J gene TRBJ1-2, with 8 bases fitting TRBD1. Germline lookup yields CDR1 MDHEN and CDR2 SYDVKM. J lost 6 bases, V lost 6 bases, and 6 bases had no gene match. This CDR3 has 13 residues. The CDR3 DNA reads TGTGCCAGCAGGATGGACAGGGTGGATGGCTACACCTTC. Translating it yields CASRMDRVDGYTF.

The V gene is TRBV28, the J gene TRBJ2-1, with TRBD2 matching 11 bases. Trimming removed 6 bases from V and 3 bases from J; junction bases left unmatched: 7. The CDR3 consists of 16 residues. Germline V lookup: CDR1 MDHEN, CDR2 SYDVKM. In DNA form, the CDR3 reads TGTGCCAGCAGGGGGGGGACTAGCGGAGACTACAATGAGCAGTTCTTC. It is translated as CASRGGTSGDYNEQFF.

This clone was counted between two and nine times. The chain is built from TRBV11-3 and TRBJ1-1, with 7 positions matching TRBD1. Germline V gene data show CDR1 as SGHNT and CDR2 as YENEEA. This CDR3 contains 14 residues. The trim removed 5 bases at V and 4 bases at J, leaving 7 bases unmatched. The CDR3 spells CASSPAGTATEAFF. In nucleotides, the CDR3 is TGTGCCAGCAGCCCGGCCGGGACAGCCACTGAAGCTTTCTTT.

V and J are TRBV5-6 and TRBJ2-7, with D possibly TRBD1 on 6 matching bases. Germline lookup yields CDR1 SGHDT and CDR2 YYEEEE. Trimming shortened V by 3 bases and J by 0 bases, and 13 bases separated the two germline ends. This CDR3 region has 15 residues. CDR3 sequence: CASSSDGQISYEQYF. Written as DNA, the CDR3 is TGTGCCAGCAGCTCCGACGGACAGATCTCCTACGAGCAGTACTTC.

The chain is built from TRBV28 and TRBJ1-5, with D perhaps matching TRBD1 (5 bases). Germline V lookup: CDR1 MDHEN, CDR2 SYDVKM. V gave up 3 bases and J gave up 0 bases, with 9 bases separating them. The CDR3 extends over 15 amino acids. The CDR3 is CASSFPDTSNQPQHF. CDR3 nucleotides: TGTGCCAGCAGTTTCCCGGACACTAGCAATCAGCCCCAGCATTTT.

Concerning this clone itself: This may arise from a read error, as a much more abundant clone is one base away. This CDR3 is also generated by other DNA sequences in the sample. J is TRBJ2-2 and V is TRBV5-4, with 10 bases fitting TRBD2. This CDR3 is 16 amino acids long. V was pared by 4 bases and J by 7 bases, with 10 bases of the junction left unmatched. CDR1 and CDR2 (germline): SGHNT, YYREEE (reference sequence). The CDR3: CASSRGLAGVVGELFF. Written as DNA, the CDR3 is TGTGCCAGCAGCCGTGGGCTAGCGGGAGTGGTCGGGGAGCTGTTTTTT.

The rearrangement links TRBV30 to TRBJ2-7; the match to TRBD2 covers 7 bases. The germline gives CDR1 GTSNPN, CDR2 SVGIG (reference sequence). Trimming at V came to 2 bases and at J to 7 bases, leaving 5 bases not matched to a gene. This CDR3 contains 12 residues. In DNA form, the CDR3 reads TGTGCCTGGAGTAAGAGAGCGGGAGAGCAGTACTTC. It yields the protein CAWSKRAGEQYF.

This chain connects TRBV27 to TRBJ1-1; 7 bases fit TRBD1. Germline V gene sequence: CDR1 MNHEY, CDR2 SMNVEV (reference sequence). The CDR3 totals 15 residues. J lost 4 bases, V lost 4 bases, and 9 bases had no gene match. The CDR3 bases are TGTGCCAGCAGTTATCAGGGGGGAAGAAGCACTGAAGCTTTCTTT. Translation: CASSYQGGRSTEAFF.

The V gene is TRBV5-1, the J gene TRBJ2-7; possibly TRBD1 for D (5 bases). Germline-derived CDR1 and CDR2 are SGHRS and YFSETQ. V lost 0 bases to trimming and J lost 3 bases, with 10 bases between them. CDR3 size: 14 residues. CDR3 nucleotides: TGCGCCAGCAGCTTGGGACAGCAAAACTACGAGCAGTACTTC. Protein: CASSLGQQNYEQYF.

The rearrangement links TRBV9 to TRBJ2-7, with no clear D. CDR1 is SGDLS, CDR2 YYNGEE, per germline. The V end was cut by 0 bases, the J end by 3 bases, with 13 bases between. This CDR3 is built from 15 residues. The CDR3 spells CASSVEGNEYYEQYF. The CDR3 DNA reads TGTGCCAGCAGCGTAGAAGGAAACGAGTACTACGAGCAGTACTTC. Based on the CDR3 plus reference TRBV9 and TRBJ2-7, the full variable domain is DSGVTQTPKHLITATGQRVTLRCSPRSGDLSVYWYQQSLDQGLQFLIQYYNGEERAKGNILERFSAQQFPDLHSELNLSSLELGDSALYFCASSVEGNEYYEQYFGPGTRLTVT.

The CDR3, as DNA: TGTGCCAGCAGGATAGGGACTAGCAAAAACATTCAGTACTTC. This gives the protein CASRIGTSKNIQYF. J is TRBJ2-4 and V is TRBV7-9; 8 nucleotides align to TRBD2. CDR3 length: 14 residues. The V and J ends lost 6 bases and 3 bases, in that order; junction bases with no gene match: 4. Germline CDR1 reads SEHNR; CDR2 reads FQNEAQ (reference sequence). Variable domain in full (rest from reference TRBV7-9 and TRBJ2-4): DTGVSQNPRHKITKRGQNVTFRCDPISEHNRLYWYRQTLGQGPEFLTYFQNEAQLEKSRLLSDRFSAERPKGSFSTLEIQRTEQGDSAMYLCASRIGTSKNIQYFGAGTRLSVL.

The V call is TRBV11-2, the J call TRBJ1-3; TRBD1 is a possible D gene (6 bases). CDR1 and CDR2 (germline): SGHAT, FQNNGV. The CDR3 is 14 residues long. The V and J ends lost 5 bases and 1 base respectively, with 9 bases between them. The CDR3 DNA is TGTGCCAGCAGCCTAGGGGGTTCTGGAAACACCATATATTTT. As protein: CASSLGGSGNTIYF.

Regarding this clone: This likely traces to a read error, being one base from a far larger clone. This chain joins TRBV28 and TRBJ1-5; 9 bases fit TRBD1. V lost 6 bases, J lost 6 bases, and 15 bases stayed unmatched. The germline CDR1 and CDR2 sequences are MDHEN and SYDVKM. This CDR3 contains 17 residues. This CDR3 reads CASRSAGDRVSVQPQHF. The CDR3 DNA follows: TGTGCCAGCAGGAGTGCCGGGGACAGGGTCTCCGTTCAGCCCCAGCATTTT.

As concerns this clone: This may be a read error, as it is one base from a much larger clone. The chain employs TRBV7-8 and TRBJ2-6; D remains ambiguous. V was trimmed by 5 bases and J by 2 bases, leaving 19 bases between them. The CDR3 is 18 amino acids. Germline lookup yields CDR1 SGHVS and CDR2 FQNEAQ. The CDR3 region is CASSPTRSQHPGANVLTF. The CDR3 nucleotides read TGTGCCAGCAGCCCGACCCGGAGTCAGCACCCTGGGGCCAACGTCCTGACTTTC.

There are a few counts of this clone. The chain couples TRBV6-1 to TRBJ2-7; D may be TRBD1 (5 bases). Germline V gives CDR1 MNHNS, CDR2 SASEGT. The CDR3 contains 15 residues. Trimming took off 1 base at V and 0 bases at J, with 10 bases between the two ends. CDR3 nucleotides: TGTGCCAGCAGTGAAGGCAGCGACAGCTCCTACGAGCAGTACTTC. Its protein is CASSEGSDSSYEQYF.

For this clone: A read error is likely here: a far larger clone is one base away. Different DNA sequences within this sample yield the same CDR3. The chain employs TRBV6-5 and TRBJ1-1; possible D gene TRBD1, 6 bases. V shed 4 bases and J shed 11 bases, with 26 bases lying between them. Germline V gives CDR1 MNHEY, CDR2 SVGAGI. The CDR3 has 16 amino acids. The DNA of the CDR3 is TGTGCCAGCAGTTCCACCTCCGGGACGGGGGGCCTGGTGGCTTTCTTT. Translated, it gives CASSSTSGTGGLVAFF.